This T cell receptor gamma chain was captured in a study of Vδ1+ human thymocytes. Of note for this clone: Its antigen is unidentified.

Extracted RNA was reverse transcribed into cDNA. Multiplex PCR used pooled V-gene forward primers and a constant-region reverse primer to amplify CDR3s. TCRdb repeated clone calling on the multiplex PCR reads with CATT. The data contain 20,000 to 25,000 gamma-chain clones, roughly an eighth of them seen just once; the ten biggest clones take up 1.9%. This CDR3 region has 14 residues. Unmatched junction bases numbered 8, after V lost 2 bases and J lost 4 bases. Germline loops: CDR1 VINAFY, CDR2 YDVSNSKD. General study results and limits: Highly polyclonal TRG and TRD repertoires with Gaussian CDR3 length distributions appeared in thymus. Bulk repertoire data may be misinterpreted because of unexpected Vdelta2 sequences. TRG sequences recurred across donors, whereas TRD sequences stayed essentially private.

The chain links TRGV5 to TRGJ1 or TRGJ2. Source material: Vdelta1+ gamma-delta thymocytes from the thymus. Stated subset: FACS-sorted CD3+ TCRalphabeta- TCRVdelta1+ TCRVdelta2- thymocytes. This receptor was taken from a child under two years old who had congenital heart surgery. The CDR3 reads CATWDMEGYYKKLF. The CDR3 coding sequence is TGTGCCACCTGGGACATGGAAGGGTATTATAAGAAACTCTTT.